The next 25 T cell receptor beta chains were all read from a single sample in a study of response to subunit inactivated influenza vaccine. TCRdb used MiXCR to reprocess the RT-PCR reads, holding one entry per CDR3 protein. The sample includes around 580,000 distinct CDR3 sequences, 11% to 15% of them seen just once. Sequencing was performed on PBMCs from blood, taken about 11 days after vaccination. The receptors here all came from a man between 50 and 59 years old who received an inactivated influenza vaccine.

This clonotype was observed at least ten times. This chain uses TRBV28 with TRBJ2-5; a possible D gene is TRBD1 (6 bases). CDR1 and CDR2 from the germline V gene are MDHEN and SYDVKM. CDR3 size: 14 residues. Trimming pared 4 bases from V and 4 bases from J, leaving 13 bases between. The CDR3 loop is CASSYLTGRETQYF. The CDR3 nucleotides are TGTGCCAGCAGTTATCTGACAGGAAGAGAGACCCAGTACTTC.

This clonotype was observed a few times. The chain joins TRBV7-9 to TRBJ2-5, with 9 bases identical to TRBD2. CDR1 SEHNR and CDR2 FQNEAQ come from the germline V gene (reference sequence). V trimming: 6 bases; J trimming: 5 bases; junction bases outside the gene matches: 13. This CDR3 contains 16 residues. This chain's CDR3 is CASSRSSGLAGETQYF. In nucleotides, the CDR3 is TGTGCCAGCAGTCGGAGCTCGGGACTAGCAGGCGAGACCCAGTACTTC.

This clonotype came up a few times. The rearrangement links TRBV7-2 to TRBJ2-5; 8 bases agree with TRBD1. V gave up 5 bases and J gave up 7 bases; unmatched junction bases: 9. CDR1 and CDR2 from the germline V gene are SGHTA and FQGNSA. The CDR3 covers 14 residues. As DNA, the CDR3 is TGTGCCAGCAGCCCCGACAGGGGCGGTTCGACCCAGTACTTC. Protein product: CASSPDRGGSTQYF.

This clonotype was observed a few times. The rearrangement links TRBV4-1 to TRBJ1-4; possibly TRBD1 for D (5 bases). Deletions cut 1 base from V and 7 bases from J, with 10 bases between. This CDR3 has 14 residues. Germline CDR1 and CDR2: MGHRA and YSYEKL. The CDR3 DNA sequence: TGCGCCAGCAGCCAAGGGTCAGGGCGTGAAAAACTGTTTTTT. Translated, it gives CASSQGSGREKLFF.

This chain connects TRBV20-1 to TRBJ2-3; maybe TRBD2 (6 bases). This CDR3 region has 15 residues. Germline CDR1 reads DFQATT; CDR2 reads SNEGSKA (reference sequence). CDR3 sequence reads: CTPQAGSLRKDTQYF. The CDR3 nucleotides read TGCACTCCCCAGGCGGGAAGCTTGAGGAAAGATACGCAGTATTTT.

CDR3 in DNA: TGCAGTGCTAGTGAGTCCTCGAGGCGACACAATGAGCAGTTCTTC. This sequence encodes CSASESSRRHNEQFF. V usage is TRBV20-1 and J usage is TRBJ2-1, with unresolved D. CDR1 is DFQATT and CDR2 is SNEGSKA in the germline V gene (reference sequence). The germline V and J ends were trimmed by 3 bases and 5 bases, with 17 bases remaining between them. The length of the CDR3 is 15 residues.

This clonotype was counted only a few times. V is TRBV12-3 or TRBV12-4 and J is TRBJ2-3; D not certain. The germline V and J ends were trimmed by 10 bases and 6 bases, with 8 bases remaining between them. This CDR3 spans 10 amino acids. The CDR3 here is CATGDDTQYF. As DNA, the CDR3 is TGTGCCACCGGTGACGATACGCAGTATTTT.

This clonotype appeared a few times. This chain uses TRBV28 with TRBJ1-3; no clear D gene. The CDR3 runs to 13 residues. The V end lost 4 bases, the J end lost 5 bases, and 9 bases lay between the germline ends. Germline V CDR1 and CDR2: MDHEN, SYDVKM. The CDR3 sequence: CASSSPQRNTIYF. The DNA for the CDR3 is TGTGCCAGCAGTTCCCCCCAACGAAACACCATATATTTT.

This clonotype was found many times. The rearrangement links TRBV20-1 to TRBJ2-2; D is uncertain. Germline V gene sequence: CDR1 DFQATT, CDR2 SNEGSKA (reference sequence). V was shortened by 5 bases and J by 7 bases, with 17 bases between the two germline ends. The CDR3 sequence is 14 residues long. DNA of the CDR3: TGCAGTGCTGGCACAATTCAAAGGATCGGGGAGCTGTTTTTT. Translation: CSAGTIQRIGELFF.

This clonotype showed up many times. V usage is TRBV12-3 or TRBV12-4 and J usage is TRBJ1-1; D unclear. CDR3 length equals 12 residues. Trimming took 5 bases from V and 4 from J, leaving 8 bases between them. Written as DNA, the CDR3 is TGTGCCAGCAGTGGCCGGCGCACTGAAGCTTTCTTT. This codes for CASSGRRTEAFF.

V gene TRBV29-1 combines with J gene TRBJ2-1, with D perhaps TRBD2 (6 bases). Germline CDR1 is SQVTM and CDR2 is ANQGSEA. The CDR3 spans 15 residues. With 2 bases removed from V and 4 bases from J, the gap between germline ends came to 15 bases. For the CDR3, the DNA is TGCAGCGTTGAATGGAGGGCAGAGACTTACAATGAGCAGTTCTTC. This encodes CSVEWRAETYNEQFF.

The table lists this clonotype with a few counts. The V gene is TRBV20-1, the J gene TRBJ1-3; D is perhaps TRBD1 (5 bases). This CDR3 contains 13 residues. Germline CDR1 and CDR2: DFQATT and SNEGSKA (reference sequence). Trimming removed 6 bases from V and 2 bases from J, with 11 bases in between. The CDR3 nucleotides are TGCAGTGCCCCAGGGTCTGCTGGAAACACCATATATTTT. As protein: CSAPGSAGNTIYF.

The rearrangement links TRBV6-1 to TRBJ2-5; D perhaps matches TRBD1 (6 bases). The CDR3 totals 14 residues. Germline CDR1 is MNHNS and CDR2 is SASEGT. Between the trimmed V and J ends, which lost 6 bases and 9 bases, there was a span of 20 bases. The CDR3 bases are TGTGCCAGCAGCCGCATCGGACAGTTTCGTTCCCAGTACTTC. This codes for CASSRIGQFRSQYF.

The chain joins TRBV5-1 to TRBJ2-5, with 13 bases identical to TRBD2. The V gene end was trimmed by 7 bases and the J gene end by 6 bases; junction bases not matched to a gene: 9. CDR1 and CDR2 (germline): SGHRS, YFSETQ. This CDR3 spans 15 amino acids. For the CDR3, the DNA is TGCGCCAGCTGCAACGGGACTAGCGGGACGAAGACCCAGTACTTC. Translation: CASCNGTSGTKTQYF.

In this sample, this clonotype turned up many times. The rearrangement uses TRBV29-1 and TRBJ2-1; D remains ambiguous. Germline CDR1 and CDR2: SQVTM and ANQGSEA. V lost 1 base to trimming and J lost 0 bases, with 10 bases between them. The CDR3 sequence is 15 residues long. The CDR3, as DNA: TGCAGCGTTGAAGGTTGGAAAAGCTCCTACAATGAGCAGTTCTTC. As protein: CSVEGWKSSYNEQFF.

The V gene is TRBV7-6, the J gene TRBJ2-1, with D unclear. Trimming cost V 1 base and J 1 base, with 23 bases left between them. This CDR3 is 20 amino acids long. Germline V lookup: CDR1 SGHVS, CDR2 FNYEAQ. In nucleotides, the CDR3 is TGTGCCAGCAGCTTAGGGAAAGTTATGTCTCCCACCGGGTCCTACAATGAGCAGTTCTTC. Protein: CASSLGKVMSPTGSYNEQFF. The full variable domain, its missing parts supplied by reference TRBV7-6 and TRBJ2-1, is GAGVSQSPRYKVTKRGQDVALRCDPISGHVSLYWYRQALGQGPEFLTYFNYEAQQDKSGLPNDRFSAERPEGSISTLTIQRTEQRDSAMYRCASSLGKVMSPTGSYNEQFFGPGTRLTVL.

This clonotype showed up just a few times. The J gene is TRBJ1-1, the V gene TRBV6-2 or TRBV6-3; D unresolved. Trimming stripped 4 bases from V and 8 bases from J, with 8 bases between. The CDR3 loop spans 11 amino acids. Germline CDR1 is MNHEY and CDR2 is SVGEGT. CDR3 sequence: CASSSTGEAFF. The CDR3 DNA is TGTGCCAGCAGTTCCACGGGCGAAGCTTTCTTT.

The CDR3 protein is CASSFYGGVETQYF. The CDR3 coding sequence is TGTGCCAGCAGTTTTTACGGGGGCGTAGAGACCCAGTACTTC. The genes are TRBV12-3 or TRBV12-4 and TRBJ2-5; either TRBD1 or TRBD2 may supply D (6 bases each). This CDR3 spans 14 amino acids. V was cut by 3 bases and J by 4 bases, with 12 bases left in between.

This clonotype has only a few counts. This rearrangement joins TRBV4-1 to TRBJ2-7; TRBD2 matches at 9 bases. CDR3 length: 17 residues. V trimming: 4 bases; J trimming: 2 bases; junction bases outside the gene matches: 12. Germline CDR1 is MGHRA and CDR2 is YSYEKL. The CDR3 reads CASSRSPASGDAYEQYF. CDR3 in DNA: TGCGCCAGCAGCCGATCTCCGGCTAGCGGGGACGCCTACGAGCAGTACTTC.

This chain connects TRBV15 to TRBJ2-3; D is undetermined. V dropped 1 base and J dropped 2 bases, with 4 bases sitting between them. This CDR3 region has 13 residues. The germline CDR1 and CDR2 sequences are LNHNV and YYDKDF (reference sequence). CDR3 nucleotide sequence: TGTGCCACCAGCAGAGCACCCACAGATACGCAGTATTTT. Translation gives CATSRAPTDTQYF.

The CDR3 DNA reads TGTGCCAGCAGCTTGGGACTTACTCACCCCTACGAGCAGTACTTC. This translates into CASSLGLTHPYEQYF. This chain links TRBV5-6 with TRBJ2-7, with D uncertain. Germline loops: CDR1 SGHDT, CDR2 YYEEEE. This CDR3 spans 15 amino acids. Trimming cost V 0 bases and J 2 bases, with 12 bases left between them.

This clonotype was recorded at least ten times. The chain has TRBV7-9 and TRBJ2-1; TRBD1 or TRBD2 may be the D gene (5 bases each). V gave up 1 base and J gave up 5 bases, with 9 bases separating them. This CDR3 spans 14 amino acids. Germline V gene lookup returns CDR1 SEHNR and CDR2 FQNEAQ (reference sequence). CDR3 bases: TGTGCCAGCAGCTTAGAAAGGGGACACAATGAGCAGTTCTTC. Protein product: CASSLERGHNEQFF. Using reference TRBV7-9 and TRBJ2-1 for the parts outside the CDR3, the full variable domain is DTGVSQNPRHKITKRGQNVTFRCDPISEHNRLYWYRQTLGQGPEFLTYFQNEAQLEKSRLLSDRFSAERPKGSFSTLEIQRTEQGDSAMYLCASSLERGHNEQFFGPGTRLTVL.

V gene TRBV9 combines with J gene TRBJ2-2; D perhaps matches TRBD1 (6 bases). V lost 4 bases and J 1 base, leaving 14 bases between the germline ends. CDR1 and CDR2 from the germline V gene are SGDLS and YYNGEE. The CDR3 is 16 residues long. The chain's CDR3 is CASSPRGQWNTGELFF. The CDR3 bases are TGTGCCAGCAGCCCACGCGGACAGTGGAACACCGGGGAGCTGTTTTTT.

The rearrangement links TRBV4-2 to TRBJ1-1; D possibly corresponds to TRBD1 (6 bases). V lost 2 bases to trimming and J lost 1 base, with 14 bases between them. Per the germline V gene, CDR1 is LGHNA and CDR2 is YNFKEQ. This CDR3 contains 16 residues. The CDR3 protein is CASSQTQGLGNTEAFF. The CDR3 coding sequence is TGTGCCAGCAGCCAAACCCAGGGGTTGGGGAACACTGAAGCTTTCTTT.

This clonotype has ten or more counts. V gene TRBV6-2 or TRBV6-3 combines with J gene TRBJ2-1, with D uncertain. Germline V gives CDR1 MNHEY, CDR2 SVGEGT. This CDR3 spans 16 amino acids. The V gene lost 2 bases and the J gene lost 0 bases, with 11 bases spanning the gap. As DNA, the CDR3 is TGTGCCAGCAGTTACATATTCGATCGCTCCTACAATGAGCAGTTCTTC. As protein: CASSYIFDRSYNEQFF.